This T cell receptor beta chain was profiled in a study of blood T cell repertoires in COVID-19. Turning to the study itself: Acute and convalescent COVID-19 specimens originated in the United States, Italy and Spain.

Methods used by the authors: Reference gene primer amplification yielded estimated nucleated cell counts. Clones were read by immunoSEQ multiplex PCR, and TCRdb kept only the in-frame ones, dropping some. V, J and clone size are those of that table, while D and trimming were read from the DNA. The table lists some 60,000 clones, around nine tenths of them singletons. The CDR3 has 14 residues. Germline assignment: CDR1 SGHAT and CDR2 FQNNGV. V lost 1 base to trimming and J lost 8 bases, with 11 bases between them. The material sequenced was peripheral blood. The receptor's source is a man aged 55 to 69 with acute or convalescent COVID-19. The rearrangement uses TRBV11-2 and TRBJ1-4; no clear D gene. The CDR3 reads CASSLVAGGEKLFF. The CDR3 bases are TGTGCCAGCAGCTTAGTGGCAGGCGGGGAAAAACTGTTTTTT.